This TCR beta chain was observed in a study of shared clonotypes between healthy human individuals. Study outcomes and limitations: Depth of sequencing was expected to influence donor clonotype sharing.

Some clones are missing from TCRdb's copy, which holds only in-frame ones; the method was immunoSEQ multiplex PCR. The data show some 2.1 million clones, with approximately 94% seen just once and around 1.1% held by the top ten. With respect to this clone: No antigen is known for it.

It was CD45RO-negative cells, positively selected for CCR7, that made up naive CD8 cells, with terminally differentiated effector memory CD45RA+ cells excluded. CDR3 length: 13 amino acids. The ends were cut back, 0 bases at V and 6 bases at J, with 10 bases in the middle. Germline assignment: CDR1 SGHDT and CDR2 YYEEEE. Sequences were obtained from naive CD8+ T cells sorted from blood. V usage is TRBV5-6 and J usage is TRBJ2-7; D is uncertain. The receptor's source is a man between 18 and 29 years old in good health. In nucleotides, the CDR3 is TGTGCCAGCAGCTTGGCCACAGCCCTCGAGCAGTACTTC. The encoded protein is CASSLATALEQYF.